These T cell receptor beta chains were read from a single sample in a study of T cell responses to AZD1222 COVID-19 vaccine. Produced via immunoSEQ multiplex PCR; TCRdb's table is partial and in-frame only. The sample includes 90,000 to 150,000 clones, roughly 84% of them seen just once. Sequences were derived from peripheral blood, sampled 28 days after the second AZD1222 dose. Receptor source: an adult who received the AZD1222 COVID-19 vaccine. The CDR3 runs from the conserved cysteine through the conserved F or W. Each record gives: CDR3 length, J gene, V gene, D gene, clone size, CDR3 protein, CDR3 DNA. A D gene is named only where the DNA matches it firmly. For some rows the clone size is stated as once, few or many, or as a class when expanded; others skip it.

cdr3_length: 15
j_call: TRBJ1-4
v_call: TRBV2
d_call: TRBD1
clone_size: .
cdr3_aa: CASRKSGGDNEKLFF
cdr3_nt: TGTGCCAGCAGAAAGTCAGGGGGGGATAATGAAAAACTGTTTTTT

cdr3_length: 15
j_call: TRBJ2-7
v_call: TRBV7-8
d_call: .
clone_size: .
cdr3_aa: CASSLARRGTYEQYF
cdr3_nt: TGTGCCAGCAGCTTAGCGCGCAGGGGAACCTACGAGCAGTACTTC

cdr3_length: 15
j_call: TRBJ1-5
v_call: TRBV2
d_call: .
clone_size: .
cdr3_aa: CASSAQDGSNQPQHF
cdr3_nt: TGTGCCAGCAGTGCCCAGGACGGGAGCAATCAGCCCCAGCATTTT

cdr3_length: 15
j_call: TRBJ2-3
v_call: TRBV5-4
d_call: .
clone_size: few
cdr3_aa: CASTRGSPSTDTQYF
cdr3_nt: TGTGCCAGCACCCGAGGTTCCCCTAGCACAGATACGCAGTATTTT

cdr3_length: 17
j_call: TRBJ1-1
v_call: TRBV7-2
d_call: TRBD1
clone_size: few
cdr3_aa: CASSLARFGTVNTEAFF
cdr3_nt: TGTGCCAGCAGCTTAGCCCGATTCGGGACAGTGAACACTGAAGCTTTCTTT

cdr3_length: 10
j_call: TRBJ1-2
v_call: TRBV5-8
d_call: .
clone_size: .
cdr3_aa: CASSLAGHTF
cdr3_nt: TGTGCCAGCAGCTTGGCAGGCCACACCTTC

cdr3_length: 11
j_call: TRBJ2-1
v_call: TRBV5-6
d_call: .
clone_size: .
cdr3_aa: CASSFNDEQFF
cdr3_nt: TGTGCCAGCAGCTTCAATGATGAGCAGTTCTTC

cdr3_length: 13
j_call: TRBJ2-2
v_call: TRBV6-5
d_call: .
clone_size: .
cdr3_aa: CASSYSGTGELFF
cdr3_nt: TGTGCCAGCAGTTACTCTGGGACCGGGGAGCTGTTTTTT

cdr3_length: 18
j_call: TRBJ1-1
v_call: TRBV4-1
d_call: .
clone_size: .
cdr3_aa: CASSQDLIPPTGNTEAFF
cdr3_nt: TGCGCCAGCAGCCAAGATTTGATCCCCCCCACGGGGAACACTGAAGCTTTCTTT

cdr3_length: 18
j_call: TRBJ2-6
v_call: TRBV11-2
d_call: .
clone_size: .
cdr3_aa: CASSTIQRRVFGANVLTF
cdr3_nt: TGTGCCAGCAGTACTATTCAGCGGAGGGTTTTCGGGGCCAACGTCCTGACTTTC

cdr3_length: 14
j_call: TRBJ1-3
v_call: TRBV25-1
d_call: .
clone_size: .
cdr3_aa: CASSLQGSGNTIYF
cdr3_nt: TGTGCCAGCAGTCTACAGGGCTCTGGAAACACCATATATTTT

cdr3_length: 15
j_call: TRBJ2-3
v_call: TRBV5-1
d_call: TRBD2
clone_size: .
cdr3_aa: CASRRIAGEADTQYF
cdr3_nt: TGCGCCAGCCGGCGAATAGCGGGAGAAGCAGATACGCAGTATTTT

cdr3_length: 16
j_call: TRBJ2-7
v_call: TRBV11-2
d_call: TRBD1
clone_size: .
cdr3_aa: CASSASGTASWDEQYF
cdr3_nt: TGTGCCAGCAGCGCCTCCGGGACAGCTTCGTGGGACGAGCAGTACTTC

cdr3_length: 14
j_call: TRBJ1-5
v_call: TRBV11-2
d_call: .
clone_size: .
cdr3_aa: CASSLGRVNQPQHF
cdr3_nt: TGTGCCAGCAGCTTAGGCAGGGTAAATCAGCCCCAGCATTTT

cdr3_length: 13
j_call: TRBJ2-1
v_call: TRBV6-4
d_call: .
clone_size: .
cdr3_aa: CASSDSISHEQFF
cdr3_nt: TGTGCCAGCAGTGACTCGATTTCCCATGAGCAGTTCTTC

cdr3_length: 17
j_call: TRBJ2-1
v_call: TRBV9
d_call: TRBD2
clone_size: .
cdr3_aa: CASSPSGGAGSYNEQFF
cdr3_nt: TGTGCCAGCAGCCCTAGCGGGGGGGCCGGATCCTACAATGAGCAGTTCTTC

cdr3_length: 15
j_call: TRBJ2-1
v_call: TRBV2
d_call: TRBD2
clone_size: .
cdr3_aa: CASSLASGGYNEQFF
cdr3_nt: TGTGCCAGCAGCCTTGCTAGCGGGGGCTACAATGAGCAGTTCTTC

cdr3_length: 14
j_call: TRBJ1-1
v_call: TRBV29-1
d_call: .
clone_size: .
cdr3_aa: CSVVGGGKITEAFF
cdr3_nt: TGCAGCGTCGTCGGGGGAGGCAAGATCACTGAAGCTTTCTTT

cdr3_length: 13
j_call: TRBJ2-7
v_call: TRBV19
d_call: TRBD1
clone_size: .
cdr3_aa: CASSSGQTNEQYF
cdr3_nt: TGTGCCAGTAGCTCGGGACAGACTAACGAGCAGTACTTC

cdr3_length: 14
j_call: TRBJ2-5
v_call: TRBV7-2
d_call: TRBD2
clone_size: once
cdr3_aa: CASGYGGSYETQYF
cdr3_nt: TGTGCCAGCGGCTACGGGGGGTCCTACGAGACCCAGTACTTC

cdr3_length: 16
j_call: TRBJ2-1
v_call: TRBV27
d_call: .
clone_size: few
cdr3_aa: CASSFAQGISYNEQFF
cdr3_nt: TGTGCCAGCAGTTTTGCTCAGGGGATCTCCTACAATGAGCAGTTCTTC

cdr3_length: 17
j_call: TRBJ2-5
v_call: TRBV7-8
d_call: .
clone_size: .
cdr3_aa: CASSSLGLGASQETQYF
cdr3_nt: TGTGCCAGCTCCAGCCTCGGTTTGGGGGCATCCCAAGAGACCCAGTACTTC

cdr3_length: 15
j_call: TRBJ2-3
v_call: TRBV27
d_call: TRBD1
clone_size: .
cdr3_aa: CASSGGQGSTDTQYF
cdr3_nt: TGTGCCAGCAGTGGGGGACAGGGAAGCACAGATACGCAGTATTTT

cdr3_length: 13
j_call: TRBJ2-7
v_call: TRBV29-1
d_call: .
clone_size: .
cdr3_aa: CSVAGTVEGEQYF
cdr3_nt: TGCAGCGTCGCGGGGACAGTAGAAGGCGAGCAGTACTTC

cdr3_length: 12
j_call: TRBJ1-1
v_call: TRBV7-9
d_call: .
clone_size: .
cdr3_aa: CASSHGGTEAFF
cdr3_nt: TGTGCCAGCAGTCACGGGGGGACTGAAGCTTTCTTT

cdr3_length: 15
j_call: TRBJ2-7
v_call: TRBV27
d_call: .
clone_size: .
cdr3_aa: CASSWGQPDSYEQYF
cdr3_nt: TGTGCCAGCAGTTGGGGACAACCCGATAGCTACGAGCAGTACTTC

cdr3_length: 14
j_call: TRBJ2-1
v_call: TRBV9
d_call: TRBD2
clone_size: .
cdr3_aa: CASSAGTRGNEQFF
cdr3_nt: TGTGCCAGCAGCGCCGGGACTAGGGGCAATGAGCAGTTCTTC

cdr3_length: 13
j_call: TRBJ1-1
v_call: TRBV9
d_call: .
clone_size: .
cdr3_aa: CASSVAMNTEAFF
cdr3_nt: TGTGCCAGCAGCGTGGCAATGAACACTGAAGCTTTCTTT

cdr3_length: 17
j_call: TRBJ2-5
v_call: TRBV7-2
d_call: TRBD2
clone_size: .
cdr3_aa: CASSLRPGLAAQETQYF
cdr3_nt: TGTGCCAGCAGCCTCAGACCGGGACTAGCGGCACAAGAGACCCAGTACTTC

cdr3_length: 14
j_call: TRBJ2-7
v_call: TRBV18
d_call: .
clone_size: .
cdr3_aa: CASSQFSRVGGQYF
cdr3_nt: TGTGCCAGCTCTCAATTTTCCAGGGTCGGCGGGCAGTACTTC

cdr3_length: 16
j_call: TRBJ1-6
v_call: TRBV19
d_call: .
clone_size: .
cdr3_aa: CASSFRRGSYNSPLHF
cdr3_nt: TGTGCCAGTAGTTTCCGGAGGGGATCCTATAATTCACCCCTCCACTTT

cdr3_length: 17
j_call: TRBJ2-1
v_call: TRBV7-2
d_call: TRBD2
clone_size: .
cdr3_aa: CASSLARTSGGRNEQFF
cdr3_nt: TGTGCCAGCAGCTTAGCGCGGACTAGCGGGGGGCGGAATGAGCAGTTCTTC

cdr3_length: 14
j_call: TRBJ1-1
v_call: TRBV5-6
d_call: .
clone_size: .
cdr3_aa: CASSWQGLDTEAFF
cdr3_nt: TGTGCCAGCAGCTGGCAGGGTTTGGACACTGAAGCTTTCTTT

cdr3_length: 18
j_call: TRBJ1-5
v_call: TRBV27
d_call: .
clone_size: once
cdr3_aa: CASSLRDNLEGSNQPQHF
cdr3_nt: TGTGCCAGCAGTTTACGGGACAACCTCGAAGGAAGCAATCAGCCCCAGCATTTT

cdr3_length: 14
j_call: TRBJ2-7
v_call: TRBV19
d_call: .
clone_size: .
cdr3_aa: CASSKAGVSYEQYF
cdr3_nt: TGTGCCAGTAGTAAGGCAGGGGTTTCCTACGAGCAGTACTTC

cdr3_length: 15
j_call: TRBJ2-7
v_call: TRBV14
d_call: TRBD1
clone_size: .
cdr3_aa: CASSQGPDRGYEQYF
cdr3_nt: TGTGCCAGCAGCCAAGGCCCCGACAGGGGGTACGAGCAGTACTTC

cdr3_length: 14
j_call: TRBJ2-7
v_call: TRBV18
d_call: TRBD1
clone_size: .
cdr3_aa: CASSPSQGNHEQYF
cdr3_nt: TGTGCCAGCTCACCATCACAGGGGAATCACGAGCAGTACTTC

cdr3_length: 16
j_call: TRBJ2-6
v_call: TRBV11-2
d_call: TRBD1
clone_size: .
cdr3_aa: CASSAQQGGGANVLTF
cdr3_nt: TGTGCCAGCAGCGCACAACAGGGGGGTGGGGCCAACGTCCTGACTTTC

cdr3_length: 13
j_call: TRBJ2-3
v_call: TRBV5-1
d_call: .
clone_size: .
cdr3_aa: CASSLGTGDTQYF
cdr3_nt: TGCGCCAGCAGCTTGGGGACCGGCGATACGCAGTATTTT

cdr3_length: 14
j_call: TRBJ2-1
v_call: TRBV7-8
d_call: TRBD2
clone_size: few
cdr3_aa: CASLTSDSYNEQFF
cdr3_nt: TGTGCCAGTTTGACTAGCGACTCCTACAATGAGCAGTTCTTC

cdr3_length: 15
j_call: TRBJ1-5
v_call: TRBV20-1
d_call: TRBD1
clone_size: .
cdr3_aa: CSAIESGQSNQPQHF
cdr3_nt: TGCAGTGCTATTGAATCGGGACAGAGCAATCAGCCCCAGCATTTT

cdr3_length: 15
j_call: TRBJ1-6
v_call: TRBV4-3
d_call: .
clone_size: .
cdr3_aa: CASSQDSAWNSPLHF
cdr3_nt: TGCGCCAGCAGCCAAGATTCGGCGTGGAATTCACCCCTCCACTTT

cdr3_length: 11
j_call: TRBJ1-1
v_call: TRBV20-1
d_call: .
clone_size: .
cdr3_aa: CSGRSNTEAFF
cdr3_nt: TGCAGTGGGAGATCGAACACTGAAGCTTTCTTT

cdr3_length: 16
j_call: TRBJ1-4
v_call: TRBV11-2
d_call: .
clone_size: .
cdr3_aa: CASSFLDFGTNEKLFF
cdr3_nt: TGTGCCAGCAGCTTCCTAGACTTCGGGACGAATGAAAAACTGTTTTTT

cdr3_length: 14
j_call: TRBJ2-6
v_call: TRBV6-1
d_call: .
clone_size: few
cdr3_aa: CASSEFSGANVLTF
cdr3_nt: TGTGCCAGCAGTGAATTCTCTGGGGCCAACGTCCTGACTTTC

cdr3_length: 14
j_call: TRBJ1-2
v_call: TRBV28
d_call: .
clone_size: .
cdr3_aa: CASSQRARRGGYTF
cdr3_nt: TGTGCCAGCAGTCAGCGGGCCCGCCGCGGGGGCTACACCTTC